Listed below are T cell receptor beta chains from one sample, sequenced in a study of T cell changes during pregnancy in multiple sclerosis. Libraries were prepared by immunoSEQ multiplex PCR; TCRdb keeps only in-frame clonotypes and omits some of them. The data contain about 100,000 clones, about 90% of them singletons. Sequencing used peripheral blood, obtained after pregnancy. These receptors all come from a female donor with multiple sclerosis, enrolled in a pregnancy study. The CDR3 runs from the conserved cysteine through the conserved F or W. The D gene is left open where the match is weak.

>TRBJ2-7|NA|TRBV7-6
TGTGCCAGCAGCTTAGGGGGCGGGGTGGCTCTTGGCGAGCAGTACTTC
CASSLGGGVALGEQYF
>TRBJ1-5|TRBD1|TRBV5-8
TGTGCCAGCAGCGATCAAAAGGGGGCAAGGCAGCCCCAGCATTTT
CASSDQKGARQPQHF
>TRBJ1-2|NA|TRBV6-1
TGTGCCACCGTGGGGGGAACCCTCTTTAACTATGGCTACACCTTC
CATVGGTLFNYGYTF
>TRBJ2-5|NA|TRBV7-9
TGTGCCAGCAGCTTCCCCGGCCCTCTCGCGGAAGAGACCCAGTACTTC
CASSFPGPLAEETQYF
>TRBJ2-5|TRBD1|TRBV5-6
TGTGCCAGCAGCTTATACAGGGGGCGCAAAGAGACCCAGTACTTC
CASSLYRGRKETQYF
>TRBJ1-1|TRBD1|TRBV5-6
TGTGCCAGCAGCATACCGACAGGGGCTAATGAAGCTTTCTTT
CASSIPTGANEAFF
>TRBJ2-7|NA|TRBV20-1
TGCAGTGCTGACTGGCGTGGAGGGCAGTACTTC
CSADWRGGQYF
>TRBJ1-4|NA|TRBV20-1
TGCAGTGCTACCCAGAATGAAAAACTGTTTTTT
CSATQNEKLFF
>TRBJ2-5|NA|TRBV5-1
TGCGCCAGCAGCTTGAATGCGGCCATGAAAGAGACCCAGTACTTC
CASSLNAAMKETQYF
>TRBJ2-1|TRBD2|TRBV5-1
TGCGCCAGCAGCTGGACGGGGGGCTCCTACAATGAGCAGTTCTTC
CASSWTGGSYNEQFF
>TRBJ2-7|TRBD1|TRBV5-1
TGCGCCAGCAGCTACGGACAGGGGGTCTCCTACGAGCAGTACTTC
CASSYGQGVSYEQYF
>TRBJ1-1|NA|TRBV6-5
TGTGCCAGCAGTTACTCCTGGCGGGACACTGAAGCTTTCTTT
CASSYSWRDTEAFF